Described below is a single TCR beta chain sequence and its context. Germline V gives CDR1 SEHNR, CDR2 FQNEAQ (reference sequence). V gave up 5 bases and J gave up 2 bases; unmatched junction bases: 1. This CDR3 is 14 amino acids long. The sample originates from a study of radiation and T cells in renal cell carcinoma. TCRdb keeps only in-frame clones here, not all; method: immunoSEQ multiplex PCR. The sample carries 130,000 or so clones, roughly 85% recorded once. Time point specified: baseline pretreatment blood. Treatment denoted: 15 Gy SBRT to primary tumor, nephrectomy 4 weeks later. The genes are TRBV7-9 and TRBJ1-5; 9 bases line up with TRBD1. The sequence was collected from a woman aged 50 to 60 with renal cell carcinoma. The specimen comprised blood, sampled from a patient whose treatment included radiotherapy and nephrectomy. The CDR3 DNA sequence: TGTGCCAGCAGCCGGACAGGGGGCAATCAGCCCCAGCATTTT. Protein: CASSRTGGNQPQHF. Based on the CDR3 plus reference TRBV7-9 and TRBJ1-5, the full variable domain is DTGVSQNPRHKITKRGQNVTFRCDPISEHNRLYWYRQTLGQGPEFLTYFQNEAQLEKSRLLSDRFSAERPKGSFSTLEIQRTEQGDSAMYLCASSRTGGNQPQHFGDGTRLSIL.